This T cell receptor (beta chain) was recovered during a study of chemoradiotherapy in HPV16-positive cancers. The study's findings and limits: Candidate HPV-specific clones and E7-related TCR motifs grew in tumor during treatment. Only two HPV16-positive patients supplied the functional HPV-specificity definition.

Concerning this clone itself: Its antigen is unidentified.

The method was immunoSEQ multiplex PCR; TCRdb's version includes in-frame clones alone and lacks a portion of them. The sample has 5,000 or so clones, more than 75% seen once. The TCR was taken from a human donor with HPV-associated anogenital cancer. Sequencing used tumor tissue, obtained from a patient who underwent chemoradiotherapy.

The DNA of the CDR3 is TGCAGTGCAGACAGGGCCCACGAGCAGTACTTC. It codes for CSADRAHEQYF. This chain uses TRBV20-1 with TRBJ2-7; TRBD1 agrees at 7 bases. V shed 6 bases, J shed 5 bases, and the junction held 4 bases outside the gene matches. Germline CDR1 DFQATT, CDR2 SNEGSKA (reference sequence). The CDR3 has 11 amino acids.